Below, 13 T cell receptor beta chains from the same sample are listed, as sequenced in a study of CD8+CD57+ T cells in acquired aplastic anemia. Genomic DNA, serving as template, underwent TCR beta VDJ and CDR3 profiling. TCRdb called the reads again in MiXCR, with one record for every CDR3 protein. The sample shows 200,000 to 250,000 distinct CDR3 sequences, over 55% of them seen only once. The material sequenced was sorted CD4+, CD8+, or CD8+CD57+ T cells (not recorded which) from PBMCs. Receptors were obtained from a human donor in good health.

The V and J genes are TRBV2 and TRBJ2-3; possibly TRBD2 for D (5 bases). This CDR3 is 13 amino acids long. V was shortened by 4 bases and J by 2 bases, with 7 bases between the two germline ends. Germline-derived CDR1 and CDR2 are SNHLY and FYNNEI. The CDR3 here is CASSVGDTDTQYF. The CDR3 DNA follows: TGTGCCAGCAGTGTCGGGGACACAGATACGCAGTATTTT. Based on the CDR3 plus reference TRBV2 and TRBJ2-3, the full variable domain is EPEVTQTPSHQVTQMGQEVILRCVPISNHLYFYWYRQILGQKVEFLVSFYNNEISEKSEIFDDQFSVERPDGSNFTLKIRSTKLEDSAMYFCASSVGDTDTQYFGPGTRLTVL.

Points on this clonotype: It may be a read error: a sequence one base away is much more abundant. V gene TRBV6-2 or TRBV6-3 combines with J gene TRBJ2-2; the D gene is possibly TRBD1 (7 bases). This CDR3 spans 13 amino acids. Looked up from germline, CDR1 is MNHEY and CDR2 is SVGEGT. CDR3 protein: CASTMDARGERFF. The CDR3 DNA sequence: TGTGCCAGCACCATGGACGCCAGGGGGGAGCGGTTTTTT.

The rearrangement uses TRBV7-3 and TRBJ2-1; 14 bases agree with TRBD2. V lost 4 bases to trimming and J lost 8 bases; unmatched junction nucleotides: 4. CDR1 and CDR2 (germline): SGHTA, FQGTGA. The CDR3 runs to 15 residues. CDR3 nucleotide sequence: TGTGCCAGCAGCTCGGGACTAGCGGGAGTTGATGAGCAGTTCTTC. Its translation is CASSSGLAGVDEQFF.

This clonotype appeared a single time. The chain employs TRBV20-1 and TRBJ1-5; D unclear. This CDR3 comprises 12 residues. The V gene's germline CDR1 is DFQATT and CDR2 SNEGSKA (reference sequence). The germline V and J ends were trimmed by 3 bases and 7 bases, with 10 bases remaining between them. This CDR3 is CSAREPGQPQHF. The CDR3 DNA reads TGCAGTGCTAGGGAACCTGGACAGCCCCAGCATTTT.

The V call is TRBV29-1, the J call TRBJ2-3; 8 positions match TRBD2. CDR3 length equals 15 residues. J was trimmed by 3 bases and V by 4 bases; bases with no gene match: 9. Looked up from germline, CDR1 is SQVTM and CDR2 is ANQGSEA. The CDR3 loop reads CSVGRPGTRTDTQYF. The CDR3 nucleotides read TGCAGCGTTGGCCGTCCAGGGACTAGAACAGATACGCAGTATTTT.

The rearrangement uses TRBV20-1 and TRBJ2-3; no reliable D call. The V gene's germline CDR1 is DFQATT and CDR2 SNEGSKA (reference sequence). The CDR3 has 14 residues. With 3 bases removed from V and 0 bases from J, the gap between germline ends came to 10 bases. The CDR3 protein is CSARWPSSTDTQYF. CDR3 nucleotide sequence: TGCAGTGCTAGGTGGCCGTCTAGCACAGATACGCAGTATTTT.

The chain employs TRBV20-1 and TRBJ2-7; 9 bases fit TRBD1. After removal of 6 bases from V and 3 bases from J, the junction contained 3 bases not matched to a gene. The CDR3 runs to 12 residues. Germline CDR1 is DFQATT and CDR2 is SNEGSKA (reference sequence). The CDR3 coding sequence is TGCAGTGCGGCGGGACAGGGCTACGAGCAGTACTTC. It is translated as CSAAGQGYEQYF.

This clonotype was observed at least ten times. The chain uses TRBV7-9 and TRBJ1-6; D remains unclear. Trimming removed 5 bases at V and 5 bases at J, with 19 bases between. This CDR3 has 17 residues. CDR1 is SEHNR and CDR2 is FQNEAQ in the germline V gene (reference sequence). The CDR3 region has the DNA TGTGCCAGCAGCCAATCCACGGGGATCGGAGATAATTCACCCCTCCACTTT. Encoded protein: CASSQSTGIGDNSPLHF.

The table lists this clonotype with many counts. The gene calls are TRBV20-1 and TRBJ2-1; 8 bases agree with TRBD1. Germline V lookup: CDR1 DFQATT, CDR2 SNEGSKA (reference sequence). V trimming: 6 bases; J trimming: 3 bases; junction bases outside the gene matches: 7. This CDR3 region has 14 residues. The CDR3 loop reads CSARDRFLYNEQFF. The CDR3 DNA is TGCAGTGCAAGGGACAGGTTCCTCTACAATGAGCAGTTCTTC.

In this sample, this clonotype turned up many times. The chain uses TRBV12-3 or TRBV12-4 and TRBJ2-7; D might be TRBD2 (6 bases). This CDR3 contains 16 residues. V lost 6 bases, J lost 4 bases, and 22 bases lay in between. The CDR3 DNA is TGTGCCAGCAGCGCCCCTCTAGTCTCTGGAGGGTACGAGCAGTACTTC. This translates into CASSAPLVSGGYEQYF.

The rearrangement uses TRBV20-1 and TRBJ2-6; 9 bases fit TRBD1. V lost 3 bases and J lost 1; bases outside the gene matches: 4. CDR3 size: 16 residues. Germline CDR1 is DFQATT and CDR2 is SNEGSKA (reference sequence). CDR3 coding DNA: TGCAGTGCTAGGGGGACAGGGTCTTCTGGGGCCAACGTCCTGACTTTC. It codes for CSARGTGSSGANVLTF.

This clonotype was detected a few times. CDR3 loop: CASSRGLAPNYEQYF. The DNA for the CDR3 is TGTGCCAGCAGCCGCGGACTAGCGCCAAACTACGAGCAGTACTTC. This chain uses TRBV7-8 with TRBJ2-7, with 9 bases identical to TRBD2. Germline CDR1 is SGHVS and CDR2 is FQNEAQ. The CDR3 has 15 residues. Trimming removed 5 bases from V and 3 bases from J; junction bases left unmatched: 8. The whole variable domain, remainder taken from reference TRBV7-8 and TRBJ2-7, is GAGVSQSPRYKVAKRGQDVALRCDPISGHVSLFWYQQALGQGPEFLTYFQNEAQLDKSGLPSDRFFAERPEGSVSTLKIQRTQQEDSAVYLCASSRGLAPNYEQYFGPGTRLTVT.

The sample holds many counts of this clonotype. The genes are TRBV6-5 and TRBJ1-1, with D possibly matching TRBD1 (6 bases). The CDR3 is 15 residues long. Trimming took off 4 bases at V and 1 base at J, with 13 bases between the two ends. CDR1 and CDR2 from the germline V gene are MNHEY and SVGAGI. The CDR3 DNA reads TGTGCCAGCAGTTCGGTCCGGACAGCGAACACTGAAGCTTTCTTT. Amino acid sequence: CASSSVRTANTEAFF.